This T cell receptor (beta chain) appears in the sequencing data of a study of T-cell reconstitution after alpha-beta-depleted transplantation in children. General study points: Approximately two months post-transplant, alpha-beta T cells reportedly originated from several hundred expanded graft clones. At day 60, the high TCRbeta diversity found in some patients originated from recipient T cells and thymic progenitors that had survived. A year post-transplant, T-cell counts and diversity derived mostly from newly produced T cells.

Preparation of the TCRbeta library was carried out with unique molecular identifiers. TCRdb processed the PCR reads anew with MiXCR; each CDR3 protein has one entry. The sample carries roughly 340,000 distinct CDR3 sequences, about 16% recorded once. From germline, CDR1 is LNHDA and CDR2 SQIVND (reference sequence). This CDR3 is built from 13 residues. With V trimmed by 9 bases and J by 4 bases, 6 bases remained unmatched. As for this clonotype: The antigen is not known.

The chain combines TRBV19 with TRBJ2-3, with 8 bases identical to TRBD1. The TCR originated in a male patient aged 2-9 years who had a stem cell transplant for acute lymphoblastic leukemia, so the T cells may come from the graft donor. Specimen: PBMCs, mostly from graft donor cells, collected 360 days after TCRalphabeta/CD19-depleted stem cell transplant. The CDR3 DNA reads TGTGCCAGCGCGCAGGGGGCCGCAGATACGCAGTATTTT. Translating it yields CASAQGAADTQYF.